The 26 T cell receptor beta chains presented below share a single source sample, sequenced in a study of blood T cell repertoires in COVID-19. Data came from immunoSEQ multiplex PCR; TCRdb stores just in-frame clones and leaves some out. Found here are approximately 530,000 clones, 85% to 90% of them singletons; the top ten hold around 8%. Sequencing was performed on peripheral blood. The receptors here all came from a woman in her fifties or sixties with COVID-19, enrolled during active disease.

This chain joins TRBV25-1 and TRBJ2-7; no definite D call. Trimming cost V 1 base and J 4 bases, with 8 bases left between them. Germline CDR1 and CDR2: MGHDK and SYGVNS. This CDR3 is 13 amino acids long. The CDR3 nucleotides are TGTGCCAGCAGTGAATTGTCAGGATACGAGCAGTACTTC. Protein sequence: CASSELSGYEQYF.

The chain recombines TRBV29-1 with TRBJ2-3, with 7 nucleotides matching TRBD2. Trimming at V came to 7 bases and at J to 2 bases, leaving 6 bases not matched to a gene. Per the germline V gene, CDR1 is SQVTM and CDR2 is ANQGSEA. This CDR3 comprises 13 residues. CDR3 sequence reads: CSDGLGYTDTQYF. CDR3 DNA: TGCAGCGACGGACTAGGGTACACAGATACGCAGTATTTT.

The chain has TRBV14 and TRBJ2-5, with unresolved D. The V gene lost 0 bases and the J gene lost 5 bases, with 7 bases spanning the gap. CDR1 SGHDN and CDR2 FVKESK come from the germline V gene. This CDR3 comprises 13 residues. CDR3 residues: CASSQDLGETQYF. CDR3 coding DNA: TGTGCCAGCAGCCAAGATCTCGGGGAGACCCAGTACTTC.

This chain uses TRBV5-4 with TRBJ1-2; the match to TRBD1 covers 7 bases. Germline assignment: CDR1 SGHNT and CDR2 YYREEE (reference sequence). With V trimmed by 4 bases and J by 0 bases, 6 bases remained unmatched. The CDR3 length is 15 residues. CDR3 in amino acids: CASSPTGDANYGYTF. The DNA for the CDR3 is TGTGCCAGCAGCCCTACAGGGGATGCTAACTATGGCTACACCTTC.

The chain couples TRBV5-1 to TRBJ2-7; D is perhaps TRBD1 (7 bases). This CDR3 spans 15 amino acids. V shed 3 bases and J shed 1 base, with 14 bases lying between them. From germline, CDR1 is SGHRS and CDR2 YFSETQ. The CDR3 region is CASSWGQGGSYEQYF. CDR3 coding DNA: TGCGCCAGCAGCTGGGGTCAGGGGGGTTCCTACGAGCAGTACTTC.

The gene calls are TRBV5-4 and TRBJ1-1; tentative D call: TRBD1 (6 bases). Per germline, CDR1 SGHNT and CDR2 YYREEE (reference sequence). V was cut by 4 bases and J by 1 base, with 14 bases left in between. The CDR3 is 15 amino acids. The CDR3 DNA follows: TGTGCCAGCAGCCTACTCCCAGGGGCGAACACTGAAGCTTTCTTT. Its translation: CASSLLPGANTEAFF. The whole variable domain, filled in from reference TRBV5-4 and TRBJ1-1, reads ETGVTQSPTHLIKTRGQQVTLRCSSQSGHNTVSWYQQALGQGPQFIFQYYREEENGRGNFPPRFSGLQFPNYSSELNVNALELDDSALYLCASSLLPGANTEAFFGQGTRLTVV.

This clone was observed a single time. This rearrangement joins TRBV27 to TRBJ1-5, with D unclear. The V gene lost 0 bases and the J gene lost 6 bases, with 12 bases spanning the gap. CDR1 and CDR2 from the germline V gene are MNHEY and SMNVEV (reference sequence). CDR3 length: 15 residues. The CDR3 DNA reads as TGTGCCAGCAGTTTATCCTTGACCTCGGGTCAGCCCCAGCATTTT. Its translation is CASSLSLTSGQPQHF.

In this sample, this clone turned up once. The DNA for the CDR3 is TGTGCCTGGAGCCCAACAACAGGGAGCAACACTGAAGCTTTCTTT. Translating gives CAWSPTTGSNTEAFF. The rearrangement links TRBV30 to TRBJ1-1; D may be TRBD1 (6 bases). Germline V CDR1 and CDR2: GTSNPN, SVGIG (reference sequence). The CDR3 has 15 residues. V was pared by 3 bases and J by 2 bases, with 16 bases between.

The chain employs TRBV10-2 and TRBJ2-7; the match to TRBD1 covers 7 bases. The J segment lost 5 bases and the V segment lost 7 bases, leaving 11 bases of the junction unmatched. Germline V gene lookup returns CDR1 WSHSY and CDR2 SAAADI. This CDR3 region has 14 residues. The CDR3 reads CASNLGRGNHEQYF. The CDR3 coding sequence is TGCGCCAGCAATCTCGGCAGGGGGAATCACGAGCAGTACTTC.

This sequence joins TRBV6-5 and TRBJ1-2; 8 bases match TRBD1. This CDR3 has 14 residues. V shed 6 bases and J 7 bases; nucleotides not matched to a gene: 10. The germline gives CDR1 MNHEY, CDR2 SVGAGI. The DNA of the CDR3 is TGTGCCAGCAGATCTCTGACAGGGGAGAGTGGCTACACCTTC. Protein sequence: CASRSLTGESGYTF.

This clone showed up just once. The J gene is TRBJ1-3, the V gene TRBV11-2; D gene ambiguous. This CDR3 has 15 amino acids. Germline V gene lookup returns CDR1 SGHAT and CDR2 FQNNGV. Trimming shortened V by 1 base and J by 1 base, and 8 bases separated the two germline ends. CDR3 region: CASSLGGASGNTIYF. The CDR3 DNA reads TGTGCCAGCAGCTTAGGGGGAGCTTCTGGAAACACCATATATTTT.

The chain combines TRBV11-2 with TRBJ2-5, with 11 bases aligning to TRBD2. With V trimmed by 5 bases and J by 4 bases, 6 bases remained unmatched. CDR3 size: 15 residues. Germline CDR1 and CDR2: SGHAT and FQNNGV. Written as DNA, the CDR3 is TGTGCCAGCAGCCTTAGCGGGGGGGCCGTAGAGACCCAGTACTTC. It is translated as CASSLSGGAVETQYF.

The gene calls are TRBV19 and TRBJ1-1; tentatively, D is TRBD1 (6 bases). Germline CDR1 is LNHDA and CDR2 is SQIVND (reference sequence). The CDR3 loop spans 15 amino acids. Deletions cut 4 bases from V and 0 bases from J, with 12 bases between. The CDR3 region is CASSTRTVMNTEAFF. The DNA of the CDR3 is TGTGCCAGTAGTACAAGGACAGTCATGAACACTGAAGCTTTCTTT.

V and J are TRBV7-3 and TRBJ2-1; D unresolved. CDR3 size: 16 residues. With 1 base removed from V and 6 bases from J, the gap between germline ends came to 16 bases. Germline CDR1 and CDR2: SGHTA and FQGTGA. CDR3 region: CASSLKLGGSGNEQFF. The CDR3 DNA reads as TGTGCCAGCAGCTTAAAACTTGGCGGCAGTGGCAATGAGCAGTTCTTC.

This clone turned up a few times. Here the CDR3 reads CASSPTGNPNQPQHF. The CDR3 DNA sequence: TGTGCCAGCAGTCCGACAGGGAACCCCAATCAGCCCCAGCATTTT. The chain links TRBV27 to TRBJ1-5, with TRBD1 identical over 7 bases. The CDR3 is 15 residues long. Germline V CDR1 and CDR2: MNHEY, SMNVEV (reference sequence). Trimming took 5 bases from V and 3 from J; bases not matched to a gene: 7.

A note on this clone: The junction departs from the called germline gene at one end, perhaps through a read error. J is TRBJ2-7 and V is TRBV7-9, with 7 bases lining up with TRBD1. There are 14 residues in the CDR3. Germline V gene data show CDR1 as SEHNR and CDR2 as FQNEAQ (reference sequence). DNA of the CDR3: TGTGCCAGCAGTTTAGACAGGGCTTCCTACGAGCAGTACTTC. It translates to CASSLDRASYEQYF.

This rearrangement joins TRBV7-9 to TRBJ1-1; TRBD1 matches 11 bases. V dropped 5 bases and J dropped 6; count of bases not matched to a gene: 17. The CDR3 length is 18 residues. CDR1 is SEHNR, CDR2 FQNEAQ, per germline (reference sequence). CDR3 sequence: CASSPRGTGGKVGPEAFF. The CDR3 bases are TGTGCCAGCAGCCCTCGGGGGACAGGGGGGAAGGTGGGCCCTGAAGCTTTCTTT.

The chain combines TRBV13 with TRBJ1-1; TRBD1 matches at 7 bases. The length of the CDR3 is 12 residues. Germline loops: CDR1 PRHDT, CDR2 FYEKMQ (reference sequence). V lost 5 bases and J lost 13; bases outside the gene matches: 10. The CDR3 spells CASSNSGGMGFF. In nucleotides, the CDR3 is TGTGCCAGCAGCAACTCAGGGGGTATGGGTTTCTTT.

This chain connects TRBV5-4 to TRBJ1-2; 8 bases are shared with TRBD1. V shed 4 bases, J shed 4 bases, and the junction held 9 bases outside the gene matches. Germline V lookup: CDR1 SGHNT, CDR2 YYREEE (reference sequence). There are 15 residues in the CDR3. CDR3: CASSTPPGGSYGYTF. CDR3 nucleotides: TGTGCCAGCAGCACCCCCCCAGGGGGCAGCTATGGCTACACCTTC.

This chain connects TRBV19 to TRBJ1-2, with D unclear. CDR1 LNHDA and CDR2 SQIVND come from the germline V gene (reference sequence). Trimming took off 7 bases at V and 8 bases at J, with 26 bases between the two ends. The CDR3 sequence is 16 residues long. The CDR3 region is CASISEVRRGIGGYTF. For the CDR3, the DNA is TGTGCCAGTATCTCGGAGGTCCGGCGGGGTATTGGCGGCTACACCTTC.

This chain uses TRBV7-9 with TRBJ1-2; no definite D call. Trimming left V 2 bases short and J 4 bases short, with 14 bases between. The CDR3 is made up of 15 amino acids. The germline CDR1 and CDR2 sequences are SEHNR and FQNEAQ (reference sequence). The CDR3 spells CASSLLRKSRYGYTF. The CDR3 nucleotides read TGTGCCAGCAGCTTATTACGTAAGAGCCGCTATGGCTACACCTTC. The complete variable domain, with remaining parts taken from reference TRBV7-9 and TRBJ1-2, reads DTGVSQNPRHKITKRGQNVTFRCDPISEHNRLYWYRQTLGQGPEFLTYFQNEAQLEKSRLLSDRFSAERPKGSFSTLEIQRTEQGDSAMYLCASSLLRKSRYGYTFGSGTRLTVV.

This chain links TRBV4-1 with TRBJ1-2, with 8 bases lining up with TRBD1. The length of the CDR3 is 19 residues. V shed 4 bases and J 7 bases; nucleotides not matched to a gene: 23. CDR1 and CDR2 from the germline V gene are MGHRA and YSYEKL. The CDR3 here is CASSPTRQDGAGGGRGYTF. As DNA, the CDR3 is TGCGCCAGCAGCCCTACCCGACAAGATGGAGCAGGGGGCGGTCGTGGCTACACCTTC.

In its sample, this clone was seen once. The V call is TRBV7-9, the J call TRBJ1-1, with 7 positions matching TRBD1. There are 15 residues in the CDR3. The J segment lost 5 bases and the V segment lost 0 bases, leaving 6 bases of the junction unmatched. The germline V gene encodes CDR1 SEHNR and CDR2 FQNEAQ (reference sequence). This CDR3 is CASSLAQKGATEAFF. Written as DNA, the CDR3 is TGTGCCAGCAGCTTAGCGCAGAAGGGGGCTACTGAAGCTTTCTTT.

The chain carries TRBV30 and TRBJ1-2; TRBD1 matches at 8 bases. CDR1 and CDR2 (germline): GTSNPN, SVGIG (reference sequence). The CDR3 has 13 residues. The ends lost 0 bases at V and 7 bases at J; junction bases unmatched: 4. The CDR3 spells CAWSVDRELGYTF. CDR3 sequence (DNA): TGTGCCTGGAGTGTGGACAGGGAGCTTGGCTACACCTTC.

The CDR3 sequence: CASGPGGPQETQYF. The CDR3 nucleotides read TGCGCCAGCGGCCCGGGGGGGCCTCAAGAGACCCAGTACTTC. The chain combines TRBV5-1 with TRBJ2-5, with 8 bases identical to TRBD2. This CDR3 is built from 14 residues. Germline V gives CDR1 SGHRS, CDR2 YFSETQ. Trimming cost V 7 bases and J 2 bases; bases outside gene matches: 7. Supplemented by reference TRBV5-1 and TRBJ2-5, the full variable domain reads KAGVTQTPRYLIKTRGQQVTLSCSPISGHRSVSWYQQTPGQGLQFLFEYFSETQRNKGNFPGRFSGRQFSNSRSEMNVSTLELGDSALYLCASGPGGPQETQYFGPGTRLLVL.

This rearrangement joins TRBV2 to TRBJ1-5; D might be TRBD1 (5 bases). The CDR3 spans 14 residues. Germline CDR1 and CDR2: SNHLY and FYNNEI. Deletions cut 6 bases from V and 3 bases from J, with 12 bases between. The CDR3 sequence is CASRERQLNQPQHF. The CDR3 DNA is TGTGCCAGCAGAGAGAGACAGCTCAATCAGCCCCAGCATTTT.